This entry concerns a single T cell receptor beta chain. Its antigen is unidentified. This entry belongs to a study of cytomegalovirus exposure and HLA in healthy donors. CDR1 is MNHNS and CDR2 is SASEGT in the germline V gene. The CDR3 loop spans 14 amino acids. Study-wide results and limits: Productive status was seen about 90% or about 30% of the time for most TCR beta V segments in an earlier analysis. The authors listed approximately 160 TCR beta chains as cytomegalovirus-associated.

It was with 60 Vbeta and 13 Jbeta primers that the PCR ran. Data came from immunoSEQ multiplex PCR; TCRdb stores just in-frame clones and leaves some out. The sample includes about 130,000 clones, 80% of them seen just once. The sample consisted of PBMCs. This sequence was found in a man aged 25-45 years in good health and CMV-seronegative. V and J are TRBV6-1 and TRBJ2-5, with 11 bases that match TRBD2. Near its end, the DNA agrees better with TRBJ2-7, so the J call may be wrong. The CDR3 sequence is CASSVTSGVYEQYF. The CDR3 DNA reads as TGTGCCAGCAGTGTGACTAGCGGGGTCTACGAGCAGTACTTC.